This T cell receptor (beta chain) was sequenced for a study of technical replicates of blood from a few donors. Repertoires were generated with immunoSEQ multiplex PCR, while TCRdb's copy carries only in-frame clones and drops some. The data hold around 70,000 clones, with around 95% observed a single time. Per germline, CDR1 MGHDK and CDR2 SYGVNS. The CDR3 is 16 residues long. Deletions cut 7 bases from V and 2 bases from J, with 15 bases between. This TCR came from a human donor in good health. Input material: T cells isolated from PBMCs. The V gene is TRBV25-1, the J gene TRBJ2-6; a weak D match, TRBD2 (5 bases). The CDR3 sequence is CASTGREFAGANVLTF. The CDR3 DNA sequence: TGTGCCAGCACGGGAAGGGAATTCGCTGGGGCCAACGTCCTGACTTTC.